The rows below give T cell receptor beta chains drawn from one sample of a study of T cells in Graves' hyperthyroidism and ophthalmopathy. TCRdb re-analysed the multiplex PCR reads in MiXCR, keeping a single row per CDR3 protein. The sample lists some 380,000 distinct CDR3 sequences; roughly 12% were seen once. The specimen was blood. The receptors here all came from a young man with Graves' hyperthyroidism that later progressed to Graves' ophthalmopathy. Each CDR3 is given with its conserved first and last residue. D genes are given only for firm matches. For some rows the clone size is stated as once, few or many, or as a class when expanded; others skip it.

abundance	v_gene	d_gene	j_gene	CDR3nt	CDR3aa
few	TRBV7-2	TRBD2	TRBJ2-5	TGTGCCAGCAGTTTCTTTCCGGGACTAGTACAAGAGACCCAGTACTTC	CASSFFPGLVQETQYF
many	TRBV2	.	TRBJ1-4	TGTGCCAGCATTTGGCAGGGGCGACAGGAAAAACTGTTTTTT	CASIWQGRQEKLFF
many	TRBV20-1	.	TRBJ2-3	TGCAGTGCTAGATGTTGCTATCTCGCAGATACGCAGTATTTT	CSARCCYLADTQYF
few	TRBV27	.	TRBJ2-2	TGTGCCAGCAGTTTATTGGTCAGAACCGGGGAGCTGTTTTTT	CASSLLVRTGELFF
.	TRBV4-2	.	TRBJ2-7	TGTGCCAGCAGCCAAGATGCGGGCGAGCAGTACTTC	CASSQDAGEQYF
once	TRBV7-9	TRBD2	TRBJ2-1	TGTGCCAGCAGCGCCCGACTAGCCAGGATGAATGAGCAGTTCTTC	CASSARLARMNEQFF
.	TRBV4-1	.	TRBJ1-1	TGCGCCAGCAGCCAACGCGCCGATCAGGGATTGAACACTGAAGCTTTCTTT	CASSQRADQGLNTEAFF
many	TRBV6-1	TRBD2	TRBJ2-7	TGTGCCAGCAGTGAATTATCGACTAGCGGCGAGCAGTACTTC	CASSELSTSGEQYF
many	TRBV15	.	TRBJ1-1	TGTGCCACCAGCAGATCAAAGGGGACATTGAACACTGAAGCTTTCTTT	CATSRSKGTLNTEAFF
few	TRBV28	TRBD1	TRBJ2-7	TGTGCCAGCAGCCGGACAGGGGGCATCTACGAGCAGTACTTC	CASSRTGGIYEQYF
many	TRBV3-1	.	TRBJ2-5	TGTGCCAGCAGCCAGCAGCGGTACCTCGGGGCCCAGTACTTC	CASSQQRYLGAQYF
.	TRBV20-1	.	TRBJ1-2	TGCAGTGGGGGGGACTATGGCTACACCTTC	CSGGDYGYTF
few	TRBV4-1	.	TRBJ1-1	TGCGCCAGCAGCCATGAGAGTAGCGGCGCTTTCTTT	CASSHESSGAFF
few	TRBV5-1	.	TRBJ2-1	TGCGCCAGCAGCTTGGATAGTAGGGGAAATGAGCAGTTCTTC	CASSLDSRGNEQFF
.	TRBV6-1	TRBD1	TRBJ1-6	TGTGCCAGCAGTGAAGGACAGGGGACGTCCCTCCACTTT	CASSEGQGTSLHF
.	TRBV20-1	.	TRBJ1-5	TGCAGTGCTAGAATCAGGGATAGCAATCAGCCCCAGCATTTT	CSARIRDSNQPQHF
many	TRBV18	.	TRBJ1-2	TGTGCCAGCTCACCCCCAGTCGTGCAGGGCTACACCTTC	CASSPPVVQGYTF
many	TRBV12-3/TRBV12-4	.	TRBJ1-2	TGTGCCAGCAGTCTTATCGACGGAGATTATGGCTACACCTTC	CASSLIDGDYGYTF
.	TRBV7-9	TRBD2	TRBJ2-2	TGTGCCAGCAGCTTCCGTTTCCTCCGACTAGCGGGGGGGCGCGGGTCTGACACCGGGGAGCTGTTTTTT	CASSFRFLRLAGGRGSDTGELFF
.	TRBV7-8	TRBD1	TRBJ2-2	TGTGCCAGCAGCTTCGGGACAGGGGGTCTGAACACCGGGGAGCTGTTTTTT	CASSFGTGGLNTGELFF
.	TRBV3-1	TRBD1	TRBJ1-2	TGTGCCAGCAGCCAACCGATCCGGGACAGAGCTAACTATGGCTACACCTTC	CASSQPIRDRANYGYTF
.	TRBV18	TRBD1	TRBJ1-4	TGTGCCAGCTCACCAGCTGCAGGGGGAGCTAATGAAAAACTGTTTTTT	CASSPAAGGANEKLFF
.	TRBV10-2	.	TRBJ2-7	TGCGCCAGCAGTGAGTCGGACATATACGAGCAGTACTTC	CASSESDIYEQYF
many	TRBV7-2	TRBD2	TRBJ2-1	TGTGCCAGCAGCTTGACCGATGCAGCGGGGGGGCGACATATCTCCTACAATGAGCAGTTCTTC	CASSLTDAAGGRHISYNEQFF